Listed below are T cell receptor beta chains from one sample, sequenced in a study of blood T cell repertoires in COVID-19. TCRdb keeps only in-frame clones here, not all; method: immunoSEQ multiplex PCR. The sample has 250,000 to 300,000 clones; 86% are singletons. Material for sequencing was peripheral blood. These receptors came from a woman between 65 and 79 years old with COVID-19, enrolled during active disease. The CDR3 runs from the conserved cysteine through the conserved F or W. Fields, in order: J gene, V gene, D gene, clone size, CDR3 protein. A D gene is named only where the DNA matches it firmly. Where a row states a size, it is once, few, many or the class of an expanded clone; other rows omit it.

j_call: TRBJ1-2
v_call: TRBV24-1
d_call: .
clone_size: few
cdr3_aa: CATSWGLGYTF

j_call: TRBJ2-2
v_call: TRBV28
d_call: .
clone_size: .
cdr3_aa: CASRTPTETGELFF

j_call: TRBJ2-2
v_call: TRBV18
d_call: .
clone_size: .
cdr3_aa: CASSPSSANTGELFF

j_call: TRBJ2-7
v_call: TRBV6-6
d_call: .
clone_size: .
cdr3_aa: CASSLTDSYEQYF

j_call: TRBJ2-7
v_call: TRBV28
d_call: TRBD1
clone_size: .
cdr3_aa: CASSLPGQGYEQYF

j_call: TRBJ1-3
v_call: TRBV7-2
d_call: .
clone_size: .
cdr3_aa: CASSPRDSGNTIYF

j_call: TRBJ1-6
v_call: TRBV18
d_call: .
clone_size: once
cdr3_aa: CASSPTDKDIPLHF

j_call: TRBJ2-7
v_call: TRBV10-1
d_call: TRBD2
clone_size: once
cdr3_aa: CARLRPGLAGISSYEQYF

j_call: TRBJ2-5
v_call: TRBV28
d_call: TRBD2
clone_size: .
cdr3_aa: CASSPSREGETQYF

j_call: TRBJ2-2
v_call: TRBV9
d_call: TRBD2
clone_size: .
cdr3_aa: CASSAVSGGTGELFF

j_call: TRBJ2-5
v_call: TRBV19
d_call: .
clone_size: once
cdr3_aa: CASSIRLGGAQETQYF

j_call: TRBJ1-2
v_call: TRBV12-5
d_call: TRBD1
clone_size: .
cdr3_aa: CASGYTGVTDGYTF

j_call: TRBJ1-2
v_call: TRBV28
d_call: .
clone_size: .
cdr3_aa: CASSLFRSPLRLEGYTF

j_call: TRBJ2-7
v_call: TRBV5-8
d_call: .
clone_size: .
cdr3_aa: CASEWYEQYF

j_call: TRBJ1-2
v_call: TRBV2
d_call: TRBD1
clone_size: .
cdr3_aa: CASSETGGGYGYTF

j_call: TRBJ1-2
v_call: TRBV24-1
d_call: .
clone_size: .
cdr3_aa: CATSGPGREGYTF

j_call: TRBJ2-1
v_call: TRBV11-2
d_call: .
clone_size: .
cdr3_aa: CASSLGAGWGDEQFF

j_call: TRBJ1-6
v_call: TRBV19
d_call: .
clone_size: few
cdr3_aa: CASIHRDRKNSPLHF

j_call: TRBJ2-7
v_call: TRBV7-2
d_call: TRBD2
clone_size: .
cdr3_aa: CASSFLLAGEGEQYF

j_call: TRBJ2-2
v_call: TRBV7-9
d_call: .
clone_size: .
cdr3_aa: CASSDPHGGDRWNTGELFF

j_call: TRBJ2-7
v_call: TRBV6-5
d_call: .
clone_size: .
cdr3_aa: CASRSSYEQYF

j_call: TRBJ1-1
v_call: TRBV10-1
d_call: TRBD1
clone_size: .
cdr3_aa: CASSESQGATEAFF

j_call: TRBJ2-2
v_call: TRBV1
d_call: .
clone_size: .
cdr3_aa: CTSSQDRKRGGNTGELFF

j_call: TRBJ2-3
v_call: TRBV11-2
d_call: .
clone_size: .
cdr3_aa: CASSPFPGRTDTQYF

j_call: TRBJ2-3
v_call: TRBV18
d_call: TRBD2
clone_size: .
cdr3_aa: CASSLLAGDTDTQYF

j_call: TRBJ1-4
v_call: TRBV15
d_call: .
clone_size: .
cdr3_aa: CATSRDGGADEKLFF

j_call: TRBJ1-2
v_call: TRBV19
d_call: .
clone_size: .
cdr3_aa: CASMRQMSQYGYTF

j_call: TRBJ2-3
v_call: TRBV5-6
d_call: .
clone_size: once
cdr3_aa: CASSSGSGTDTQYF

j_call: TRBJ1-4
v_call: TRBV3-1/TRBV3-2
d_call: .
clone_size: .
cdr3_aa: CASTPWGAATNEKLFF

j_call: TRBJ2-5
v_call: TRBV2
d_call: .
clone_size: .
cdr3_aa: CASIMNGQPGETQYF

j_call: TRBJ2-4
v_call: TRBV12-2
d_call: .
clone_size: .
cdr3_aa: CASHLGQGGFLSLAKNIQYF

j_call: TRBJ1-2
v_call: TRBV29-1
d_call: .
clone_size: .
cdr3_aa: CSVLWTALYGYTF

j_call: TRBJ2-1
v_call: TRBV5-8
d_call: .
clone_size: .
cdr3_aa: CASTPQGDWMTGNEQFF

j_call: TRBJ1-2
v_call: TRBV30
d_call: .
clone_size: .
cdr3_aa: CAWRPGSGGFYGYTF

j_call: TRBJ1-2
v_call: TRBV9
d_call: .
clone_size: .
cdr3_aa: CASTRTGNYGYTF

j_call: TRBJ2-1
v_call: TRBV9
d_call: .
clone_size: .
cdr3_aa: CASSTGESEQFF

j_call: TRBJ2-7
v_call: TRBV30
d_call: TRBD1
clone_size: .
cdr3_aa: CACLIGTGVHEQYF

j_call: TRBJ1-1
v_call: TRBV29-1
d_call: .
clone_size: .
cdr3_aa: CSVRSGGGYNTEAFF

j_call: TRBJ1-4
v_call: TRBV5-1
d_call: TRBD1
clone_size: .
cdr3_aa: CASSLTTGGQVNEKLFF

j_call: TRBJ2-7
v_call: TRBV24-1
d_call: .
clone_size: .
cdr3_aa: CATSDLQGEQYF

j_call: TRBJ1-6
v_call: TRBV6-5
d_call: .
clone_size: .
cdr3_aa: CASSMSSYNSPLHF

j_call: TRBJ1-2
v_call: TRBV5-1
d_call: TRBD1
clone_size: .
cdr3_aa: CASSSSSSDREGYTF

j_call: TRBJ1-5
v_call: TRBV28
d_call: .
clone_size: .
cdr3_aa: CASRARTGNQPQHF

j_call: TRBJ1-2
v_call: TRBV4-1
d_call: .
clone_size: .
cdr3_aa: CASSQVPGHLNYGYTF

j_call: TRBJ1-1
v_call: TRBV6-2/TRBV6-3
d_call: TRBD1
clone_size: few
cdr3_aa: CASSPRTGEEAFF

j_call: TRBJ2-3
v_call: TRBV5-1
d_call: TRBD1
clone_size: .
cdr3_aa: CASSLGQGKDTQYF

j_call: TRBJ2-1
v_call: TRBV7-2
d_call: .
clone_size: .
cdr3_aa: CASSLAQGRVTNEQFF

j_call: TRBJ1-2
v_call: TRBV5-4
d_call: TRBD1
clone_size: .
cdr3_aa: CASSEQGAGYGYTF

j_call: TRBJ1-1
v_call: TRBV11-1
d_call: .
clone_size: .
cdr3_aa: CASSLRTANTEAFF

j_call: TRBJ2-2
v_call: TRBV9
d_call: TRBD2
clone_size: .
cdr3_aa: CASSPGLATGELFF

j_call: TRBJ2-3
v_call: TRBV7-9
d_call: TRBD2
clone_size: .
cdr3_aa: CASSLGLAGGDTQYF

j_call: TRBJ2-7
v_call: TRBV21-1
d_call: .
clone_size: .
cdr3_aa: CARAHPHGRGTLDEQYF